These 29 T cell receptor beta chains were sequenced from one sample in a study of regulatory T cells in long-lasting Graves disease. Arm-PCR of CDR3 regions and iRepertoire HTBI primers were the basis on which TCR beta libraries were built. One entry per CDR3 protein results from TCRdb running MiXCR on the multiplex PCR reads. The repertoire holds around 460,000 distinct CDR3 sequences, around a fifth seen once, with approximately 14% in the top ten. The time point is: persistent/refractory GD, antithyroid drugs over 5 years with positive TRAb. Researchers made the TCR library from RNA that was extracted from PBMCs. The specimen was peripheral blood mononuclear cells (PBMCs), collected when the disease was refractory, from a patient treated with antithyroid drugs. Source of these receptors: a female donor with Graves disease.

There are many counts of this clonotype. The V gene is TRBV20-1, the J gene TRBJ1-5; unclear D gene. Deletions cut 5 bases from V and 0 bases from J, with 8 bases between. The CDR3 is 13 amino acids. Germline V lookup: CDR1 DFQATT, CDR2 SNEGSKA (reference sequence). CDR3 nucleotides: TGCAGTGCTCGGGAGGATAGCAATCAGCCCCAGCATTTT. This translates into CSAREDSNQPQHF.

The table lists this clonotype with many counts. J is TRBJ2-2 and V is TRBV19, with D unclear. V was cut by 9 bases and J by 2 bases, with 10 bases left in between. Germline V gene sequence: CDR1 LNHDA, CDR2 SQIVND (reference sequence). CDR3 length: 13 amino acids. This CDR3 is CASSRGNTGELFF. CDR3 DNA sequence: TGTGCCAGCTCACGCGGTAACACCGGGGAGCTGTTTTTT.

This clonotype turned up a few times. The chain recombines TRBV29-1 with TRBJ2-7, with D perhaps matching TRBD2 (6 bases). With 2 bases removed from V and 6 bases from J, the gap between germline ends came to 8 bases. CDR1 and CDR2 (germline): SQVTM, ANQGSEA. The CDR3 sequence is 11 residues long. The CDR3: CSVESGGEQYF. CDR3 sequence (DNA): TGCAGCGTTGAATCCGGGGGCGAGCAGTACTTC.

This clonotype was found a few times. The chain is built from TRBV18 and TRBJ2-2; the match to TRBD2 covers 13 bases. Germline CDR1 is KGHSH and CDR2 is LQKENI. The CDR3 loop spans 15 amino acids. V gave up 5 bases and J gave up 6 bases; unmatched junction bases: 3. CDR3 sequence (DNA): TGTGCCAGCTCAGGACTAGCGGGGGACGCCGGGGAGCTGTTTTTT. It specifies CASSGLAGDAGELFF.

This clonotype was recorded many times. This chain uses TRBV10-3 with TRBJ2-7, with 10 bases fitting TRBD1. Trimming took 5 bases from V and 5 from J; bases not matched to a gene: 6. CDR3 length: 14 amino acids. Germline CDR1 ENHRY, CDR2 SYGVKD. CDR3 region: CAISRQGARDEQYF. CDR3 coding DNA: TGTGCCATCAGTAGACAGGGGGCGCGCGACGAGCAGTACTTC.

This clonotype came up many times. The CDR3 protein is CASSQSTSSSYEQYF. CDR3 nucleotides: TGTGCCAGCAGTCAAAGCACTAGTAGCTCCTACGAGCAGTACTTC. The V and J genes are TRBV28 and TRBJ2-7, with a possible D match to TRBD2 (5 bases). The CDR3 spans 15 residues. Germline CDR1 MDHEN, CDR2 SYDVKM. Trimming left V 5 bases short and J 0 bases short, with 14 bases between.

This clonotype was seen many times. This chain links TRBV15 with TRBJ1-4; D unresolved. This CDR3 spans 15 amino acids. Trimming removed 8 bases at V and 2 bases at J, with 15 bases between. Germline lookup yields CDR1 LNHNV and CDR2 YYDKDF (reference sequence). The CDR3 loop is CATSIRVGTNEKLFF. The CDR3 DNA follows: TGTGCCACCTCAATAAGGGTTGGCACTAATGAAAAACTGTTTTTT.

This clonotype was seen only a few times. The chain joins TRBV7-9 to TRBJ1-1; D remains ambiguous. The CDR3 runs 14 residues. V was clipped by 1 base and J by 4 bases, with 10 bases between them. Germline-derived CDR1 and CDR2 are SEHNR and FQNEAQ (reference sequence). CDR3 coding DNA: TGTGCCAGCAGCTTAGGGGGAGGGCTCACTGAAGCTTTCTTT. This sequence encodes CASSLGGGLTEAFF. The full variable domain, in which reference TRBV7-9 and TRBJ1-1 provide the parts outside the CDR3, is DTGVSQNPRHKITKRGQNVTFRCDPISEHNRLYWYRQTLGQGPEFLTYFQNEAQLEKSRLLSDRFSAERPKGSFSTLEIQRTEQGDSAMYLCASSLGGGLTEAFFGQGTRLTVV.

The chain combines TRBV19 with TRBJ2-5; D unclear. The germline V gene encodes CDR1 LNHDA and CDR2 SQIVND (reference sequence). The CDR3 spans 14 residues. The ends were cut back, 5 bases at V and 9 bases at J, with 19 bases in the middle. The CDR3 coding sequence is TGTGCCAGTAGTCCGTCGACCGCGTCTGGGGCCCAGTACTTC. Translated: CASSPSTASGAQYF. The full variable domain, in which reference TRBV19 and TRBJ2-5 provide the parts outside the CDR3, is DGGITQSPKYLFRKEGQNVTLSCEQNLNHDAMYWYRQDPGQGLRLIYYSQIVNDFQKGDIAEGYSVSREKKESFPLTVTSAQKNPTAFYLCASSPSTASGAQYFGPGTRLLVL.

V usage is TRBV7-2 and J usage is TRBJ1-3, with no clear D. The CDR3 spans 14 residues. CDR1 SGHTA and CDR2 FQGNSA come from the germline V gene. Trimming took off 5 bases at V and 0 bases at J, with 8 bases between the two ends. CDR3 protein: CASSPDNSGNTIYF. For the CDR3, the DNA is TGTGCCAGCAGCCCCGACAACTCTGGAAACACCATATATTTT.

This clonotype was seen a few times. The chain joins TRBV25-1 to TRBJ2-7, with 8 positions matching TRBD1. Germline CDR1 is MGHDK and CDR2 is SYGVNS. Losses at the gene ends were 6 bases for V and 3 bases for J; bases not matched to a gene: 7. The CDR3 contains 14 residues. The CDR3 nucleotides are TGTGCCAGCAGGAAACCCGGGACAGGCTACGAGCAGTACTTC. Its translation: CASRKPGTGYEQYF.

The genes are TRBV20-1 and TRBJ1-1; 7 positions match TRBD1. CDR3 length equals 12 residues. The V gene end was trimmed by 6 bases and the J gene end by 4 bases; junction bases not matched to a gene: 5. Germline V lookup: CDR1 DFQATT, CDR2 SNEGSKA (reference sequence). This CDR3 is CSALGQSTEAFF. CDR3 nucleotides: TGCAGTGCCCTGGGACAGAGCACTGAAGCTTTCTTT.

The chain has TRBV7-6 and TRBJ1-1; no definite D call. In germline, CDR1 is SGHVS, CDR2 FNYEAQ. The CDR3 totals 15 residues. V shed 5 bases and J shed 0 bases, with 13 bases lying between them. The CDR3 nucleotides are TGTGCCAGCAGCCCGCGGACGGCCGTGAACACTGAAGCTTTCTTT. Its protein is CASSPRTAVNTEAFF. The variable domain in full, with the rest retrieved from reference TRBV7-6 and TRBJ1-1, is GAGVSQSPRYKVTKRGQDVALRCDPISGHVSLYWYRQALGQGPEFLTYFNYEAQQDKSGLPNDRFSAERPEGSISTLTIQRTEQRDSAMYRCASSPRTAVNTEAFFGQGTRLTVV.

There are many counts of this clonotype. The rearrangement joins TRBV20-1 to TRBJ1-1, with D perhaps matching TRBD1 (5 bases). CDR3 length: 13 amino acids. V shed 2 bases and J shed 1 base, with 8 bases lying between them. Germline CDR1 reads DFQATT; CDR2 reads SNEGSKA (reference sequence). The CDR3 protein is CSARRTPNTEAFF. The CDR3 nucleotides are TGCAGTGCTAGAAGGACACCGAACACTGAAGCTTTCTTT.

The V call is TRBV19, the J call TRBJ1-4, with TRBD1 matching 11 bases. The CDR3 runs to 14 residues. The ends lost 7 bases at V and 7 bases at J; junction bases unmatched: 5. Germline CDR1 LNHDA, CDR2 SQIVND (reference sequence). The CDR3 DNA reads TGTGCCAGTACCGGGGGACAGGGGGTTGAAAAACTGTTTTTT. The encoded protein is CASTGGQGVEKLFF.

Concerning this clonotype itself: A read error may explain this, as a much larger clone is one base away. The chain combines TRBV24-1 with TRBJ2-5; weak D call: TRBD1 (6 bases). There are 17 residues in the CDR3. The germline CDR1 and CDR2 sequences are KGHDR and SFDVKD. The CDR3: CATSDLQIPGVQETRYF. Written as DNA, the CDR3 is TGTGCCACCAGTGATTTGCAAATCCCAGGGGTTCAAGAGACCCGGTACTTC.

This clonotype was seen many times. The chain couples TRBV29-1 to TRBJ2-7; TRBD1 matches 10 bases. The J segment lost 3 bases and the V segment lost 5 bases, leaving 4 bases of the junction unmatched. The CDR3 extends over 13 amino acids. Germline V CDR1 and CDR2: SQVTM, ANQGSEA. The CDR3 DNA sequence: TGCAGCGTTCCGGGACAGGGGTACTACGAGCAGTACTTC. It specifies CSVPGQGYYEQYF.

The chain uses TRBV30 and TRBJ2-1; weak D call: TRBD1 (6 bases). V lost 7 bases and J lost 6, with 19 bases in between. CDR3 length: 14 residues. Per germline, CDR1 GTSNPN and CDR2 SVGIG (reference sequence). CDR3 sequence: CALSFGGQVNEQFF. The CDR3 DNA reads TGTGCCTTGTCTTTTGGGGGCCAAGTCAATGAGCAGTTCTTC.

This clonotype was detected a few times. The CDR3 sequence: CASSLYTVNSPLHF. The CDR3 bases are TGTGCCAGCAGTTTATACACAGTTAATTCACCCCTCCACTTT. J is TRBJ1-6 and V is TRBV28; D unresolved. The CDR3 sequence is 14 residues long. The V and J ends lost 1 base and 6 bases respectively, with 7 bases between them. Germline V gene lookup returns CDR1 MDHEN and CDR2 SYDVKM.

This clonotype was counted ten times or more. The J gene is TRBJ2-2, the V gene TRBV7-2; no reliable D call. The CDR3 loop spans 14 amino acids. Trimming took 3 bases from V and 4 from J, leaving 9 bases between them. CDR1 and CDR2 from the germline V gene are SGHTA and FQGNSA. CDR3 region: CASSLGIGTGELFF. The DNA for the CDR3 is TGTGCCAGCAGCTTGGGGATTGGCACCGGGGAGCTGTTTTTT.

Of note for this clonotype: A much larger clone sits a single nucleotide away, making a read error possible. The CDR3 DNA is TGTGCCAGCAGTCCGCGGGACCTCACAAATGAAAAACTGTTTTTT. Translating gives CASSPRDLTNEKLFF. This chain joins TRBV12-3 or TRBV12-4 and TRBJ1-4; D might be TRBD1 (5 bases). Trimming removed 5 bases at V and 5 bases at J, with 15 bases between. The CDR3 extends over 15 amino acids.

This clonotype was picked up many times. V is TRBV7-8 and J is TRBJ1-2; 9 bases fit TRBD1. V gave up 5 bases and J gave up 4 bases; unmatched junction bases: 8. Looked up from germline, CDR1 is SGHVS and CDR2 is FQNEAQ. The CDR3 has 15 amino acids. CDR3 DNA sequence: TGTGCCAGCAGCCCCCCCGGGACAGGGTCCTATGGCTACACCTTC. It yields the protein CASSPPGTGSYGYTF.

The J gene is TRBJ1-2, the V gene TRBV5-4; 7 bases line up with TRBD1. CDR1 is SGHNT, CDR2 YYREEE, per germline (reference sequence). The CDR3 loop spans 14 amino acids. With 4 bases clipped from V and 6 bases from J, the junction kept 9 bases outside the gene matches. The CDR3 reads CASSIPGQADGYTF. The CDR3 DNA sequence: TGTGCCAGCAGCATACCTGGACAGGCGGATGGCTACACCTTC.

Only a few counts were recorded for this clonotype. The chain recombines TRBV12-3 or TRBV12-4 with TRBJ1-2; D ambiguous. The CDR3 contains 12 residues. V lost 3 bases, J lost 8 bases, and 10 bases lay in between. The DNA for the CDR3 is TGTGCCAGCAGTTTGCCAGAAGGGGGCTACACCTTC. It yields the protein CASSLPEGGYTF.

The chain is built from TRBV11-2 and TRBJ2-1; no clear D. This CDR3 is 16 amino acids long. CDR1 SGHAT and CDR2 FQNNGV come from the germline V gene. Trimming pared 1 base from V and 0 bases from J, leaving 10 bases between. The CDR3 here is CASSLGSPSSYNEQFF. CDR3 sequence (DNA): TGTGCCAGCAGCTTAGGTTCGCCGAGCTCCTACAATGAGCAGTTCTTC.

As regards this clonotype: This may come from a read error, since a much larger clone is one base off. The rearrangement joins TRBV7-2 to TRBJ2-5; 8 nucleotides match TRBD2. CDR3 length equals 14 residues. CDR1 SGHTA and CDR2 FQGNSA come from the germline V gene. This CDR3 reads CASRPTSGQETQHF. CDR3 in DNA: TGTGCCAGCAGACCCACTAGCGGTCAAGAGACCCAGCACTTC. Combining the CDR3 with reference TRBV7-2 and TRBJ2-5 gives the whole variable domain GAGVSQSPSNKVTEKGKDVELRCDPISGHTALYWYRQSLGQGLEFLIYFQGNSAPDKSGLPSDRFSAERTGGSVSTLTIQRTQQEDSAVYLCASRPTSGQETQHFGPGTRLLVL.

In this sample, this clonotype turned up many times. The chain joins TRBV7-2 to TRBJ1-5; no reliable D call. Trimming pared 2 bases from V and 2 bases from J, leaving 7 bases between. This CDR3 has 14 amino acids. CDR1 and CDR2 from the germline V gene are SGHTA and FQGNSA. CDR3 protein: CASSLTVGNQPQHF. In DNA, the CDR3 is TGTGCCAGCAGCTTAACGGTCGGCAATCAGCCCCAGCATTTT.

This clonotype was recorded at least ten times. The CDR3 DNA is TGTGCCAGCAGTCCGACTGAATATGGCTACACCTTC. Protein: CASSPTEYGYTF. The chain is built from TRBV28 and TRBJ1-2, with D uncertain. Germline V gives CDR1 MDHEN, CDR2 SYDVKM. Between the trimmed V and J ends, which lost 5 bases and 5 bases, there was a span of 9 bases. This CDR3 spans 12 amino acids.

The chain has TRBV6-2 or TRBV6-3 and TRBJ2-7; 8 bases line up with TRBD1. This CDR3 comprises 16 residues. The V gene's germline CDR1 is MNHEY and CDR2 SVGEGT. The ends lost 2 bases at V and 4 bases at J; junction bases unmatched: 10. The CDR3 spells CASSYSLPGGLYEQYF. In DNA form, the CDR3 reads TGTGCCAGCAGTTACAGTCTGCCAGGGGGCCTTTACGAGCAGTACTTC.